This T cell receptor beta chain was identified during a study of blood T cell repertoires in COVID-19. Study summary: COVID-19 samples collected from the United States, Italy and Spain covered acute and convalescent phases. In each case, the material was cDNA or gDNA derived from T cells, B-cell-depleted T cells, or PBMCs.

The assay was immunoSEQ multiplex PCR, and TCRdb's table has in-frame clones only and misses some. Counted here are 98,000 or so clones, about 88% occurring once; the ten biggest clones make up less than 6.5%. V was shortened by 2 bases and J by 4 bases, with 9 bases between the two germline ends. This CDR3 contains 13 residues. Germline assignment: CDR1 SGHNT and CDR2 YYREEE (reference sequence). Sequenced material: peripheral blood. The chain uses TRBV5-4 and TRBJ1-1, with TRBD1 as a possible D gene (5 bases). This TCR came from a human donor in a cohort sampled during active COVID-19. The CDR3 nucleotides are TGTGCCAGCAGCTTTCCGGGGGGCACTGAAGCTTTCTTT. This gives the protein CASSFPGGTEAFF.